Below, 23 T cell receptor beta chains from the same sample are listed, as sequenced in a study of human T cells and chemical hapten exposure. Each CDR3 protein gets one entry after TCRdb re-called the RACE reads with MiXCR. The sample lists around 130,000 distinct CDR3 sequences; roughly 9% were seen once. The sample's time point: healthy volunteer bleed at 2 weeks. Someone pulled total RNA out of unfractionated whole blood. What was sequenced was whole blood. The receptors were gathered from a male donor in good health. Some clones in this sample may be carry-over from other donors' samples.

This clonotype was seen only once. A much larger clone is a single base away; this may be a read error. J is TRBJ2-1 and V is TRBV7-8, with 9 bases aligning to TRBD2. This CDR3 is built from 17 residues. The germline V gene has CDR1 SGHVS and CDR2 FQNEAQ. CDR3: CASSISGGNLNYNERFF. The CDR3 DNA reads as TGTGCCAGCAGCATAAGCGGGGGGAACCTTAACTACAATGAGCGGTTCTTC.

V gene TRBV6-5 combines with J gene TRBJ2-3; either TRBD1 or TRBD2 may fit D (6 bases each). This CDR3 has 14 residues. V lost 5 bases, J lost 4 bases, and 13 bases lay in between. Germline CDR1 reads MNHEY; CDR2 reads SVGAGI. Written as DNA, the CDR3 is TGTGCCAGCAGTCTTAGGGGGGTGGCAGATACGCAGTATTTT. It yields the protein CASSLRGVADTQYF.

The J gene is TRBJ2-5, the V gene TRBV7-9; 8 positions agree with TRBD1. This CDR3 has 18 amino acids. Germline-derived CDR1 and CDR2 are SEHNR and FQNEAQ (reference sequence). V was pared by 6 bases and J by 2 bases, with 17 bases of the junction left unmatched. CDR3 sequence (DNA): TGTGCCAGCAGGCTCTTTCCCTCCAGGGGGCGAGGGCAAGAGACCCAGTACTTC. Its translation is CASRLFPSRGRGQETQYF.

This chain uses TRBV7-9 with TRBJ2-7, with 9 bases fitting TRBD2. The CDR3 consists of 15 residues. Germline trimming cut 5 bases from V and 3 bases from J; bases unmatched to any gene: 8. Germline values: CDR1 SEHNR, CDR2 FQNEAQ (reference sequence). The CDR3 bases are TGTGCCAGCAGCCCGGGACTAGCCATCTTCTACGAGCAGTACTTC. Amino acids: CASSPGLAIFYEQYF.

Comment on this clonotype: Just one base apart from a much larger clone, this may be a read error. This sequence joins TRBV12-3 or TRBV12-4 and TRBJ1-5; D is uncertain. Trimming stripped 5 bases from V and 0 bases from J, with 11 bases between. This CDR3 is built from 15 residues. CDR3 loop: CASSLNGDSNQPQHF. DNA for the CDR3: TGTGCCAGCAGTCTTAACGGGGATAGCAATCAGCCCCAGCATTTT.

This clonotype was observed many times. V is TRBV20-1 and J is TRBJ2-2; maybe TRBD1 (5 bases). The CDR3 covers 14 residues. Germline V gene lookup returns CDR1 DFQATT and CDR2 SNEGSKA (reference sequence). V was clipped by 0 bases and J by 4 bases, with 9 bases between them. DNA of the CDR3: TGCAGTGCTAGAGATCGACAGTCCACCGGGGAGCTGTTTTTT. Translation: CSARDRQSTGELFF.

For the CDR3, the DNA is TGCGCCAGCAGCTTGGCCCGTGGGGGGCCGGGGGATACGCAGTATTTT. Its translation is CASSLARGGPGDTQYF. The rearrangement links TRBV5-1 to TRBJ2-3; D could derive from TRBD1 or TRBD2 (6 bases each). V was clipped by 0 bases and J by 6 bases, with 17 bases between them. Germline-derived CDR1 and CDR2 are SGHRS and YFSETQ. CDR3 length: 16 residues.

CDR3 residues: CASSYGGRRAEAFF. In DNA form, the CDR3 reads TGTGCCAGCAGTTATGGGGGGCGGCGGGCTGAAGCTTTCTTT. V and J are TRBV6-6 and TRBJ1-1, with D perhaps TRBD1 (6 bases). The CDR3 has 14 amino acids. Looked up from germline, CDR1 is MNHNY and CDR2 is SVGAGI (reference sequence). Trimming pared 3 bases from V and 6 bases from J, leaving 14 bases between.

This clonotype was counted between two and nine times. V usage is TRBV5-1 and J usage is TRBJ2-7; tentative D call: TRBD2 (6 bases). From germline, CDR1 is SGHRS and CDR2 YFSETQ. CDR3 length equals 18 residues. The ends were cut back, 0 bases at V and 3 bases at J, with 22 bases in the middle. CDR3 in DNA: TGCGCCAGCAGCTTGGGGTCCTCCGGGACTGCGCAAATCTACGAGCAGTACTTC. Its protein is CASSLGSSGTAQIYEQYF. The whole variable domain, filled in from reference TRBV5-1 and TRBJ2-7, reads KAGVTQTPRYLIKTRGQQVTLSCSPISGHRSVSWYQQTPGQGLQFLFEYFSETQRNKGNFPGRFSGRQFSNSRSEMNVSTLELGDSALYLCASSLGSSGTAQIYEQYFGPGTRLTVT.

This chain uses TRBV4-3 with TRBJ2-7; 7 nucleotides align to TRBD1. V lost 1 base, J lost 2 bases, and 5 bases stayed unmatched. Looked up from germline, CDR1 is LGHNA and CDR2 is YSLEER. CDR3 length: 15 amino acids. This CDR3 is CASSQGGTVPYEQYF. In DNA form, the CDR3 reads TGCGCCAGCAGCCAAGGGGGGACAGTCCCCTACGAGCAGTACTTC.

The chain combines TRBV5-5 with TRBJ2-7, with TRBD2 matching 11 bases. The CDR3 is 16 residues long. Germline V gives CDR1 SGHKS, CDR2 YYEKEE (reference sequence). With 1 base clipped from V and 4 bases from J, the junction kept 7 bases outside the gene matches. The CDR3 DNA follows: TGTGCCAGCAGCTTGCCAACTAGCGGGAGTAGGTACGAGCAGTACTTC. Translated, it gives CASSLPTSGSRYEQYF.

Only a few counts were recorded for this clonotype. The CDR3 sequence: CASSAGTSEQYF. CDR3 nucleotide sequence: TGTGCCAGCAGCGCCGGGACTTCCGAGCAGTACTTC. The J gene is TRBJ2-7, the V gene TRBV13; possibly TRBD2 for D (6 bases). Germline-derived CDR1 and CDR2 are PRHDT and FYEKMQ (reference sequence). The CDR3 is 12 residues long. V was clipped by 5 bases and J by 6 bases, with 11 bases between them. The full variable domain, with the rest looked up from reference TRBV13 and TRBJ2-7, is AAGVIQSPRHLIKEKRETATLKCYPIPRHDTVYWYQQGPGQDPQFLISFYEKMQSDKGSIPDRFSAQQFSDYHSELNMSSLELGDSALYFCASSAGTSEQYFGPGTRLTVT.

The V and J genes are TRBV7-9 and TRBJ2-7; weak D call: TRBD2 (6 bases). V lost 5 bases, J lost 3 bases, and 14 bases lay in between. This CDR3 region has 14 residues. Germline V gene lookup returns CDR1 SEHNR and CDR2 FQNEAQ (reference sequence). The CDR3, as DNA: TGTGCCAGCAGCCCAGGCCCCGGGAGCTACGAGCAGTACTTC. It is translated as CASSPGPGSYEQYF.

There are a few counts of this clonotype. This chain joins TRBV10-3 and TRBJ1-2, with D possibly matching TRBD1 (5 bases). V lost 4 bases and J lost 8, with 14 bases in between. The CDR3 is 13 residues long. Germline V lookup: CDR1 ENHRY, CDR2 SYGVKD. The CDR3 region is CAISAETADGYTF. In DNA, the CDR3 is TGTGCCATCAGTGCCGAGACAGCGGACGGCTACACCTTC.

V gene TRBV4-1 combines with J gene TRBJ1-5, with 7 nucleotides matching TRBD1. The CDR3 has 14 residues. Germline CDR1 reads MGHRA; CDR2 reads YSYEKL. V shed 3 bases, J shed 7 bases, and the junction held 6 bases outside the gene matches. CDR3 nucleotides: TGCGCCAGCAGCCATCCGGGACAGATGCAGCCCCAGCATTTT. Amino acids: CASSHPGQMQPQHF.

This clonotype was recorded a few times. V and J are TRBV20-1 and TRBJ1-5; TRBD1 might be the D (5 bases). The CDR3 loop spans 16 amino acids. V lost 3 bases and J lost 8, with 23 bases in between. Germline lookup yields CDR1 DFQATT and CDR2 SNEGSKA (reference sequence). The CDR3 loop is CSARLSPSTRGKPQHF. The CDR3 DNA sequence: TGCAGTGCTAGGCTGTCCCCTAGTACTAGGGGAAAGCCCCAGCATTTT.

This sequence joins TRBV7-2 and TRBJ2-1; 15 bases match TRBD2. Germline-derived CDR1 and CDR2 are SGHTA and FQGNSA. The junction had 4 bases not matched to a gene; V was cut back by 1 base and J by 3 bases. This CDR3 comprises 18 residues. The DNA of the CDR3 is TGTGCCAGCAGCTTAGGGACTAGCGGGAGGGCCTTCTACAATGAGCAGTTCTTC. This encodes CASSLGTSGRAFYNEQFF.

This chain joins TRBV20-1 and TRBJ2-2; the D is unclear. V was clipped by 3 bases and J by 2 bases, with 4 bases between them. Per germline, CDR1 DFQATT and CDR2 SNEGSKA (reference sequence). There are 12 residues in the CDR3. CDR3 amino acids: CSARGNTGELFF. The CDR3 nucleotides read TGCAGTGCTAGGGGCAACACCGGGGAGCTGTTTTTT.

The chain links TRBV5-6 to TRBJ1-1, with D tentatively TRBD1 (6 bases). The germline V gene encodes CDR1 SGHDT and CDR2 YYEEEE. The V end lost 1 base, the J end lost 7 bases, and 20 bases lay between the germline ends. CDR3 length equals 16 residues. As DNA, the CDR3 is TGTGCCAGCAGCTTGTCCCCCCGTGGGGGGCAAGTTGAAGCTTTCTTT. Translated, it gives CASSLSPRGGQVEAFF.

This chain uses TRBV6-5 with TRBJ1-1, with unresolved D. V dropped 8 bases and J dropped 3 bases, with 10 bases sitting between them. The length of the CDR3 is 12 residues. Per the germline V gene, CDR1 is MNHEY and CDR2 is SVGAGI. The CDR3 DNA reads TGTGCCAGCGGGGTACGAGACACTGAAGCTTTCTTT. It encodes CASGVRDTEAFF.

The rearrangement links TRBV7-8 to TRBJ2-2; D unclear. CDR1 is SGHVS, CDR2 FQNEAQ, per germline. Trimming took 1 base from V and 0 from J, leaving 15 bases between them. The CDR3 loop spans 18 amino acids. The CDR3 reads CASSLGARLATNTGELFF. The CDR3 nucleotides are TGTGCCAGCAGCTTAGGGGCCCGATTGGCTACGAACACCGGGGAGCTGTTTTTT.

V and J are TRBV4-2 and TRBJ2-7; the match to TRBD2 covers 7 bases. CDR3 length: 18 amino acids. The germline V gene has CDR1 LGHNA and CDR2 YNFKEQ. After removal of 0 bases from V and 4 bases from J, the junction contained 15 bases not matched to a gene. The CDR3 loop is CASSQDAGWGGSSYEQYF. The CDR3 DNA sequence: TGTGCCAGCAGCCAAGATGCGGGCTGGGGCGGGAGCTCGTACGAGCAGTACTTC.

The CDR3 loop reads CSAGGQGAPTDTQYF. As DNA, the CDR3 is TGCAGTGCTGGCGGACAGGGGGCGCCCACAGATACGCAGTATTTT. The chain couples TRBV20-1 to TRBJ2-3; 11 bases match TRBD1. The CDR3 is 15 amino acids. Germline V CDR1 and CDR2: DFQATT, SNEGSKA (reference sequence). J gave up 2 bases and V 5 bases, and 6 bases lay outside the gene matches.